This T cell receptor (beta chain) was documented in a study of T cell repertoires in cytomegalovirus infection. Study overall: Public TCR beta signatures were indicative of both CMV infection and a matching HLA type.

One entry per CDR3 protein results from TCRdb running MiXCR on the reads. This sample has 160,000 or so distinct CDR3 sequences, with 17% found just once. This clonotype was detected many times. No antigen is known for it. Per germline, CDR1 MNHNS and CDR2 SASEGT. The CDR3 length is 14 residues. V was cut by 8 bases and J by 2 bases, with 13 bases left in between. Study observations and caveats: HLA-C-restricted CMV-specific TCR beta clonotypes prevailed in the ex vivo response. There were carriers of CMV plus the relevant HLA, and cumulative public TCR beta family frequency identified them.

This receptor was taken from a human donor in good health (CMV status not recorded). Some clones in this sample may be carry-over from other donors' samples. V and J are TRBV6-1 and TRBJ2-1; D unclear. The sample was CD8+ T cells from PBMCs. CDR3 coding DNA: TGTGCCAGCGATCCACAGAGTCCCTACAATGAGCAGTTCTTC. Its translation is CASDPQSPYNEQFF.